Below, 30 T cell receptor beta chains from the same sample are listed, as sequenced in a study of technical replicates of blood from a handful of donors. Clones were read by immunoSEQ multiplex PCR, and TCRdb kept only the in-frame ones, dropping some. The sample has approximately 60,000 clones; 87% are singletons. Sequenced: PBMCs. These receptors were collected from a human donor in good health. Some clones in this sample may be carry-over from other donors' samples.

The gene calls are TRBV7-8 and TRBJ2-7; 9 bases agree with TRBD1. Germline assignment: CDR1 SGHVS and CDR2 FQNEAQ. After removal of 5 bases from V and 6 bases from J, the junction contained 8 bases not matched to a gene. The CDR3 runs to 14 residues. Written as DNA, the CDR3 is TGTGCCAGCAGCGGGACAGGGTTGAATTTCGAGCAGTACTTC. It translates to CASSGTGLNFEQYF. The whole variable domain, remainder taken from reference TRBV7-8 and TRBJ2-7, is GAGVSQSPRYKVAKRGQDVALRCDPISGHVSLFWYQQALGQGPEFLTYFQNEAQLDKSGLPSDRFFAERPEGSVSTLKIQRTQQEDSAVYLCASSGTGLNFEQYFGPGTRLTVT.

The chain joins TRBV13 to TRBJ1-2; D is perhaps TRBD1 (6 bases). V gave up 1 base and J gave up 2 bases, with 11 bases separating them. The CDR3 extends over 15 amino acids. Germline CDR1 reads PRHDT; CDR2 reads FYEKMQ (reference sequence). The CDR3, as DNA: TGTGCCAGCAGCTTAGTCTACAGGGAGAACTATGGCTACACCTTC. As protein: CASSLVYRENYGYTF.

This CDR3 is CASSQSATSVETQYF. Written as DNA, the CDR3 is TGCGCCAGCAGCCAATCGGCGACTAGCGTTGAGACCCAGTACTTC. The genes are TRBV4-1 and TRBJ2-5, with 8 bases lining up with TRBD2. V trimming: 2 bases; J trimming: 5 bases; junction bases outside the gene matches: 7. There are 15 residues in the CDR3. Germline V CDR1 and CDR2: MGHRA, YSYEKL.

By proportion, this clone is medium-sized. The CDR3 DNA reads TGTGCCAGCAGCCGCGATACTAGCGGGAGTTACAATGAGCAGTTCTTC. Its protein product is CASSRDTSGSYNEQFF. V gene TRBV4-2 combines with J gene TRBJ2-1, with 11 bases fitting TRBD2. V lost 4 bases to trimming and J lost 4 bases; unmatched junction nucleotides: 6. This CDR3 has 16 residues. Germline lookup yields CDR1 LGHNA and CDR2 YNFKEQ.

The V call is TRBV7-9, the J call TRBJ1-1, with a tentative D call TRBD1 (6 bases). This CDR3 region has 14 residues. Trimming cost V 7 bases and J 0 bases, with 12 bases left between them. The V gene's germline CDR1 is SEHNR and CDR2 FQNEAQ (reference sequence). CDR3 in DNA: TGTGCCAGCACACAGGGTAGGATGAACACTGAAGCTTTCTTT. Amino acids: CASTQGRMNTEAFF.

The chain recombines TRBV7-3 with TRBJ1-1, with 8 bases identical to TRBD1. CDR3 size: 17 residues. Germline CDR1 and CDR2: SGHTA and FQGTGA. With V trimmed by 4 bases and J by 5 bases, 15 bases remained unmatched. This chain's CDR3 is CASSSQAAGGAGTEAFF. The DNA for the CDR3 is TGTGCCAGCAGCTCCCAGGCAGCAGGGGGCGCAGGGACTGAAGCTTTCTTT.

The chain is built from TRBV2 and TRBJ2-1; the match to TRBD2 covers 10 bases. CDR3 length: 15 residues. Germline CDR1 SNHLY, CDR2 FYNNEI. The V segment lost 11 bases and the J segment 0 bases; nucleotides outside the gene matches: 7. The CDR3 sequence: CAGGKRGGSYNEQFF. The DNA for the CDR3 is TGTGCCGGGGGAAAGCGGGGGGGCTCCTACAATGAGCAGTTCTTC.

The CDR3 sequence: CASTLRGYSGNTIYF. CDR3 DNA: TGTGCCAGCACCCTTCGGGGGTATTCTGGAAACACCATATATTTT. The chain links TRBV5-6 to TRBJ1-3; weak D call: TRBD1 (5 bases). Germline V gene sequence: CDR1 SGHDT, CDR2 YYEEEE. CDR3 length equals 15 residues. V lost 6 bases and J 1 base, leaving 14 bases between the germline ends.

J is TRBJ1-3 and V is TRBV9, with D possibly TRBD1 on 6 matching bases. With 4 bases removed from V and 7 bases from J, the gap between germline ends came to 15 bases. This CDR3 comprises 14 residues. The germline gives CDR1 SGDLS, CDR2 YYNGEE. As DNA, the CDR3 is TGTGCCAGCAGCCTCAGGGCAGGGGTGAACACCATATATTTT. Translation: CASSLRAGVNTIYF.

Comment on this clone: At one end the junction does not follow the germline gene, possibly because of a read error. The rearrangement joins TRBV20-1 to TRBJ2-3; possible D gene TRBD1, 5 bases. The germline V gene encodes CDR1 DFQATT and CDR2 SNEGSKA (reference sequence). The CDR3 contains 11 residues. CDR3 DNA: TGCAGTGCTAGATGGACAAATACGAAGTATTTT. Translation: CSARWTNTKYF.

This clone was counted once. J is TRBJ2-7 and V is TRBV7-2; a weak D match, TRBD1 (5 bases). Between the trimmed V and J ends, which lost 0 bases and 2 bases, there was a span of 11 bases. Germline V lookup: CDR1 SGHTA, CDR2 FQGNSA. CDR3 length: 15 amino acids. The CDR3 nucleotides read TGTGCCAGCAGCTTAGCCTGGGGCCCTACCTACGAGCAGTACTTC. This sequence encodes CASSLAWGPTYEQYF.

The chain joins TRBV4-2 to TRBJ2-7; a possible D gene is TRBD1 (5 bases). The CDR3 is made up of 16 amino acids. Deletions cut 0 bases from V and 1 base from J, with 13 bases between. CDR1 is LGHNA and CDR2 is YNFKEQ in the germline V gene. The CDR3 DNA reads TGTGCCAGCAGCCAAGATCAGGGTGACCATTCCTACGAGCAGTACTTC. Its protein is CASSQDQGDHSYEQYF.

This clone was seen just once. CDR3 coding DNA: TGTGCCAGCAGTTATTCCATGGGGGGAGATGGCTACACCTTC. This gives the protein CASSYSMGGDGYTF. The chain uses TRBV6-5 and TRBJ1-2; the D gene is possibly TRBD1 (5 bases). Germline CDR1 is MNHEY and CDR2 is SVGAGI. CDR3 length: 14 amino acids. The V end lost 3 bases, the J end lost 6 bases, and 14 bases lay between the germline ends.

The V and J genes are TRBV9 and TRBJ1-3; D not resolved. Germline CDR1 SGDLS, CDR2 YYNGEE. V was clipped by 1 base and J by 2 bases, with 7 bases between them. The CDR3 sequence is 14 residues long. The CDR3 sequence: CASSVSRTGNTIYF. The CDR3 coding sequence is TGTGCCAGCAGCGTATCGAGGACTGGAAACACCATATATTTT.

The V and J genes are TRBV30 and TRBJ2-1; D perhaps matches TRBD2 (5 bases). Germline CDR1 GTSNPN, CDR2 SVGIG (reference sequence). This CDR3 has 14 residues. Between the trimmed V and J ends, which lost 1 base and 0 bases, there was a span of 7 bases. CDR3 nucleotide sequence: TGTGCCTGGAGTGGGACTGGCTCCTACAATGAGCAGTTCTTC. It specifies CAWSGTGSYNEQFF. The whole variable domain, filled in from reference TRBV30 and TRBJ2-1, reads SQTIHQWPATLVQPVGSPLSLECTVEGTSNPNLYWYRQAAGRGLQLLFYSVGIGQISSEVPQNLSASRPQDRQFILSSKKLLLSDSGFYLCAWSGTGSYNEQFFGPGTRLTVL.

The chain employs TRBV7-2 and TRBJ2-3; 8 nucleotides agree with TRBD2. From germline, CDR1 is SGHTA and CDR2 FQGNSA. The CDR3 covers 19 residues. V gave up 4 bases and J gave up 2 bases; unmatched junction bases: 17. In nucleotides, the CDR3 is TGTGCCAGCAGCTCCCGCCCCAGGGGAGGAGCGGGGGACACAGATACGCAGTATTTT. Its protein is CASSSRPRGGAGDTDTQYF.

The chain combines TRBV2 with TRBJ1-2, with 8 bases identical to TRBD1. V lost 5 bases, J lost 8 bases, and 4 bases stayed unmatched. This CDR3 contains 12 residues. Looked up from germline, CDR1 is SNHLY and CDR2 is FYNNEI. CDR3 residues: CASSPTGEGYTF. CDR3 DNA sequence: TGTGCCAGCAGTCCGACAGGGGAGGGCTACACCTTC.

This chain's CDR3 is CASSPNSGTGDEQYF. Written as DNA, the CDR3 is TGTGCCAGCTCACCAAATTCCGGGACAGGGGACGAGCAGTACTTC. The J gene is TRBJ2-7, the V gene TRBV18; TRBD1 aligns across 10 bases. Germline CDR1 and CDR2: KGHSH and LQKENI. The CDR3 totals 15 residues. With V trimmed by 2 bases and J by 5 bases, 6 bases remained unmatched. The entire variable domain, with the rest obtained from reference TRBV18 and TRBJ2-7, is as follows: NAGVMQNPRHLVRRRGQEARLRCSPMKGHSHVYWYRQLPEEGLKFMVYLQKENIIDESGMPKERFSAEFPKEGPSILRIQQVVRGDSAAYFCASSPNSGTGDEQYFGPGTRLTVT.

The chain links TRBV7-6 to TRBJ2-7; 7 nucleotides match TRBD1. Germline lookup yields CDR1 SGHVS and CDR2 FNYEAQ. After removal of 5 bases from V and 4 bases from J, the junction contained 11 bases not matched to a gene. The CDR3 contains 15 residues. The CDR3 region is CASSDRPGQRYEQYF. CDR3 DNA: TGTGCCAGCAGCGACAGACCGGGACAGCGATACGAGCAGTACTTC.

The V gene is TRBV4-1, the J gene TRBJ1-5; perhaps TRBD1 as D (5 bases). Trimming removed 3 bases at V and 0 bases at J, with 9 bases between. This CDR3 spans 15 amino acids. The germline V gene encodes CDR1 MGHRA and CDR2 YSYEKL. The CDR3 is CASSQQGASNQPQHF. The CDR3, as DNA: TGCGCCAGCAGCCAGCAGGGTGCTAGCAATCAGCCCCAGCATTTT.

This chain connects TRBV27 to TRBJ1-2, with TRBD1 identical over 12 bases. The V segment lost 5 bases and the J segment 7 bases; nucleotides outside the gene matches: 8. In germline, CDR1 is MNHEY, CDR2 SMNVEV (reference sequence). The CDR3 runs to 15 residues. The CDR3 reads CASSPGTGGVRGYTF. The CDR3 nucleotides read TGTGCCAGCAGTCCAGGGACAGGGGGCGTTCGTGGCTACACCTTC.

The chain joins TRBV9 to TRBJ2-5, with D possibly TRBD1 on 6 matching bases. Germline CDR1 is SGDLS and CDR2 is YYNGEE. V dropped 3 bases and J dropped 2 bases, with 11 bases sitting between them. The length of the CDR3 is 14 residues. The CDR3 spells CASSARGGQETQYF. Written as DNA, the CDR3 is TGTGCCAGCAGCGCTAGAGGGGGTCAAGAGACCCAGTACTTC.

The CDR3: CASRWTCTYNEQFF. The CDR3 DNA sequence: TGCGCCAGCAGATGGACTTGCACCTACAATGAGCAGTTCTTC. The V gene is TRBV10-1, the J gene TRBJ2-1; the D gene is possibly TRBD2 (5 bases). Trimming took off 6 bases at V and 2 bases at J, with 11 bases between the two ends. The CDR3 is 14 residues long. Germline lookup yields CDR1 WNHNN and CDR2 SYGVQD (reference sequence).

A single count supports this clone. The chain is built from TRBV7-3 and TRBJ2-3; 7 bases are a match to TRBD2. CDR1 is SGHTA and CDR2 is FQGTGA in the germline V gene. CDR3 length: 15 residues. Trimming removed 1 base from V and 4 bases from J; junction bases left unmatched: 5. CDR3: CASSLKSGRPDTQYF. Written as DNA, the CDR3 is TGTGCCAGCAGCTTAAAATCCGGGAGGCCAGATACGCAGTATTTT.

This clone has only one observation. V gene TRBV29-1 combines with J gene TRBJ2-5; 9 positions agree with TRBD1. J gave up 2 bases and V 7 bases, and 14 bases lay outside the gene matches. This CDR3 spans 16 amino acids. The germline V gene encodes CDR1 SQVTM and CDR2 ANQGSEA. The CDR3 sequence is CSARTGVTPIQETQYF. As DNA, the CDR3 is TGCAGCGCTCGGACAGGGGTTACTCCCATTCAAGAGACCCAGTACTTC. The variable domain in full, with the rest retrieved from reference TRBV29-1 and TRBJ2-5, is SAVISQKPSRDICQRGTSLTIQCQVDSQVTMMFWYRQQPGQSLTLIATANQGSEATYESGFVIDKFPISRPNLTFSTLTVSNMSPEDSSIYLCSARTGVTPIQETQYFGPGTRLLVL.

The chain combines TRBV30 with TRBJ1-1; D is perhaps TRBD1 (5 bases). Germline V gene lookup returns CDR1 GTSNPN and CDR2 SVGIG (reference sequence). The V and J ends lost 1 base and 7 bases respectively, with 13 bases between them. The CDR3 is 13 amino acids. The CDR3 bases are TGTGCCTGGAGTGGGGGCGCTGGCTTTGAAGCTTTCTTT. Translated, it gives CAWSGGAGFEAFF.

The chain uses TRBV4-3 and TRBJ1-6; 7 nucleotides match TRBD1. CDR1 is LGHNA, CDR2 YSLEER, per germline. The length of the CDR3 is 15 residues. Trimming at V came to 3 bases and at J to 5 bases, leaving 4 bases not matched to a gene. CDR3: CASSQGTANNSPLHF. As DNA, the CDR3 is TGCGCCAGCAGCCAGGGGACAGCCAATAATTCACCCCTCCACTTT.

The gene calls are TRBV13 and TRBJ1-3; possible D gene TRBD1, 5 bases. Trimming pared 8 bases from V and 1 base from J, leaving 18 bases between. In germline, CDR1 is PRHDT, CDR2 FYEKMQ (reference sequence). The CDR3 has 16 residues. The CDR3 is CASARAGPLSGNTIYF. CDR3 nucleotides: TGTGCCAGCGCTCGCGCAGGGCCACTATCTGGAAACACCATATATTTT.

The chain uses TRBV5-1 and TRBJ2-5, with D tentatively TRBD1 (5 bases). Germline V gives CDR1 SGHRS, CDR2 YFSETQ. The CDR3 is 16 amino acids. V dropped 2 bases and J dropped 5 bases, with 19 bases sitting between them. The CDR3, as DNA: TGCGCCAGCAGCTTCTTCACGGAAGGGCCAGGGGAGACCCAGTACTTC. Protein: CASSFFTEGPGETQYF. The full variable domain, with the rest looked up from reference TRBV5-1 and TRBJ2-5, is KAGVTQTPRYLIKTRGQQVTLSCSPISGHRSVSWYQQTPGQGLQFLFEYFSETQRNKGNFPGRFSGRQFSNSRSEMNVSTLELGDSALYLCASSFFTEGPGETQYFGPGTRLLVL.

V is TRBV5-1 and J is TRBJ2-5; a weak D match, TRBD2 (7 bases). Germline V gives CDR1 SGHRS, CDR2 YFSETQ. The V end lost 4 bases, the J end lost 5 bases, and 12 bases lay between the germline ends. CDR3 length: 13 residues. As DNA, the CDR3 is TGCGCCAGCAGCGGGGGGGCCCGCGAGACCCAGTACTTC. Translation gives CASSGGARETQYF.